The present T cell receptor beta chain was sequenced within a study of shared clonotypes between healthy human individuals. Study-wide background: For every donor, three CD4 naive, three CD4 memory, two CD8 naive and one CD8 memory plates were used. Study-level findings and limits: There were few donors, and this limited the genetic and exposure-history diversity represented.

Note on this clone: Its antigen is as yet unknown.

The V and J ends lost 4 bases and 1 base, in that order; junction bases with no gene match: 11. Germline V CDR1 and CDR2: WNHNN, SYGVQD (reference sequence). CDR3 length equals 18 residues. Across several immunoSEQ plates, the genomic DNA of each subset was split evenly. Original data processing: Without quality scores, immunoSEQ junctional reads could not be filtered like full-length reads. TCRdb's table, derived via immunoSEQ multiplex PCR, lists solely in-frame clones and lacks some. The DNA was the basis for D and trimming; V, J and clone size are from that table. The sample holds around 2.5 million clones, 93% seen once.

The sequencing sample was made of naive CD4+ T cells from PBMCs. The subset: CD45RA+ positively selected. The chain couples TRBV10-1 to TRBJ2-1; TRBD2 aligns across 9 bases. The TCR was taken from a man aged 18 to 35 in good health. Some clones in this sample may be carry-over from other donors' samples. This CDR3 is CASSGTSVPPPSYNEQFF. CDR3 in DNA: TGCGCCAGCAGTGGGACTAGCGTCCCACCACCTTCCTACAATGAGCAGTTCTTC.